These T cell receptor beta chains were read from a single sample in a study of CD8 T cells in Susac syndrome. TCRdb fed the immunoSEQ multiplex PCR reads into MiXCR, producing one record per CDR3 protein. Of around 300,000 distinct CDR3 sequences in the sample, around 90% were seen once. The sample comprised CD4+ T cells from PBMCs. The receptors derive from a human donor with multiple sclerosis. The CDR3 runs from the conserved cysteine through the conserved F or W. The D gene is left open where the match is weak. Only some rows state a clone size, as once, few, many or a class for expanded clones.

D gene	V gene	J gene	clone size	CDR3 protein	CDR3 DNA
TRBD1	TRBV20-1	TRBJ2-7	NA	CSARNPRQGDYEQYF	TGCAGTGCTAGGAACCCCCGACAGGGGGACTACGAGCAGTACTTC
NA	TRBV5-1	TRBJ1-6	NA	CASSPAGNPYNSPLHF	TGCGCCAGCAGCCCGGCTGGGAACCCCTATAATTCACCCCTCCACTTT
TRBD2	TRBV5-1	TRBJ2-1	NA	CASSLASGSGTYNEQFF	TGCGCCAGCAGCTTGGCCAGCGGTAGCGGGACCTACAATGAGCAGTTCTTC
NA	TRBV30	TRBJ2-1	NA	CAWSPGSGDPSEQFF	TGTGCCTGGTCCCCTGGGTCGGGGGATCCCTCCGAGCAGTTCTTC
NA	TRBV2	TRBJ2-3	NA	CASSRVLQYF	TGTGCCAGCAGCCGAGTTTTGCAGTATTTT
NA	TRBV20-1	TRBJ1-1	NA	CSAKAGGGAFF	TGCAGTGCCAAAGCGGGGGGTGGGGCTTTCTTT
NA	TRBV30	TRBJ1-1	NA	CAWSKGRMNTEAFF	TGTGCCTGGAGCAAGGGACGGATGAACACTGAAGCTTTCTTT
TRBD1	TRBV16	TRBJ1-1	NA	CASSQRQGAFMNTEAFF	TGTGCCAGCAGCCAACGACAGGGCGCTTTTATGAACACTGAAGCTTTCTTT
NA	TRBV12-3/TRBV12-4	TRBJ1-5	NA	CASSLYTGSNQPQHF	TGTGCCAGCAGTTTATACACCGGTAGCAATCAGCCCCAGCATTTT
NA	TRBV7-9	TRBJ2-1	NA	CASSVTSSQNEQFF	TGTGCCAGCAGCGTAACGTCATCCCAGAATGAGCAGTTCTTC
NA	TRBV4-1	TRBJ2-1	NA	CASSQALATSQRGGQFF	TGCGCCAGCAGCCAAGCCCTCGCGACTAGCCAAAGGGGGGGGCAGTTCTTC
NA	TRBV9	TRBJ1-1	NA	CASSVGSIMNTEAFF	TGTGCCAGCAGCGTCGGTTCGATAATGAACACTGAAGCTTTCTTT
TRBD2	TRBV27	TRBJ2-1	NA	CASREPAGDRRREQFF	TGTGCCAGCAGGGAGCCAGCGGGAGACAGAAGACGTGAGCAGTTCTTC
NA	TRBV30	TRBJ2-3	few	CAWRVDHTQYF	TGTGCCTGGAGGGTGGACCATACGCAGTATTTT
NA	TRBV5-1	TRBJ1-2	NA	CASSRSRDSDTLYTF	TGCGCCAGCAGCCGATCCCGGGACTCCGACACTCTCTACACCTTC
NA	TRBV20-1	TRBJ1-1	NA	CSAPSGTLNTEAFF	TGCAGTGCCCCCTCTGGGACCCTAAACACTGAAGCTTTCTTT
TRBD1	TRBV6-2/TRBV6-3	TRBJ2-1	NA	CASSYIPDRVQFF	TGTGCCAGCAGTTACATTCCAGACAGGGTTCAGTTCTTC
TRBD2	TRBV7-9	TRBJ2-1	NA	CASSRSLLAGNEQFF	TGTGCCAGCAGCCGCAGCCTCCTAGCGGGCAATGAGCAGTTCTTC
TRBD1	TRBV5-6	TRBJ2-7	NA	CASIRTGENSYEQYF	TGTGCCAGCATTAGGACAGGGGAAAACTCCTACGAGCAGTACTTC
NA	TRBV7-9	TRBJ1-2	NA	CASSWALTTYGYTF	TGTGCCAGCAGCTGGGCTCTGACAACCTATGGCTACACCTTC
NA	TRBV23-1	TRBJ2-7	NA	CASRDFPYEQYF	TGCGCCAGCCGGGACTTCCCCTACGAGCAGTACTTC
NA	TRBV12-3/TRBV12-4	TRBJ2-1	NA	CASSLLLSNEQFF	TGTGCCAGCAGTCTCTTACTTAGTAATGAGCAGTTCTTC
TRBD1	TRBV5-1	TRBJ2-5	NA	CASSLGTGGLRETQYF	TGCGCCAGCAGCTTGGGGACAGGGGGCTTACGGGAGACCCAGTACTTC
TRBD2	TRBV3-1	TRBJ2-1	NA	CASSYLAGRGNEQFF	TGTGCCAGCAGCTATCTAGCGGGAAGGGGTAATGAGCAGTTCTTC
TRBD2	TRBV19	TRBJ2-1	NA	CASSILGLAGGYNEQFF	TGTGCCAGTAGTATCCTAGGACTAGCGGGAGGATACAATGAGCAGTTCTTC
TRBD2	TRBV30	TRBJ2-2	NA	CAWGLAGGELFF	TGTGCCTGGGGACTAGCGGGAGGGGAGCTGTTTTTT
NA	TRBV5-6	TRBJ2-7	NA	CASSFAVGGEQYF	TGTGCCAGCTCATTCGCGGTAGGGGGCGAGCAGTACTTC
NA	TRBV20-1	TRBJ1-2	NA	CSARNTLNYGYTF	TGCAGTGCTAGAAATACGTTAAACTATGGCTACACCTTC
NA	TRBV7-9	TRBJ2-3	NA	CASSLASLSAGDTQYF	TGTGCCAGCAGCTTAGCCTCGTTGAGCGCGGGAGATACGCAGTATTTT